This passage covers 28 T cell receptor beta chains from one sample sequenced in a study of PD-1 blockade in classical Hodgkin lymphoma (dated by TCRdb to 2020 to 2022). Receptor libraries were prepared by the immunoSEQ multiplex PCR assay. TCRdb re-hosts the immuneACCESS table, in-frame sequences only. Its copies lack some clones; in the studies checked, an unresolved V gene accounts for under half of them, and the cause for the rest is not known. This sample comprises about 93,000 clones, roughly 78% of them detected only once. Jointly, the top ten make up just under 9.5% of the sample. The sample's time point label, in plain terms: cycle 4 day 1 (C4D1), after more than five weeks of nivolumab. Relapse after autologous stem cell transplantation had occurred in all trial patients, and cohorts A, B and C were distinguished by prior brentuximab vedotin exposure. The sequencing used peripheral blood mononuclear cells (PBMCs), collected before the fourth cycle of nivolumab. These receptors originate from a human donor with classical Hodgkin lymphoma.

This clone was picked up a small number of times. The chain has TRBV27 and TRBJ2-7; D is perhaps TRBD1 or TRBD2 (6 bases each). CDR1 and CDR2 (germline): MNHEY, SMNVEV (reference sequence). Trimming shortened V by 8 bases and J by 3 bases, and 14 bases separated the two germline ends. The CDR3 is made up of 13 amino acids. CDR3 region: CASRGRGGYEQYF. In nucleotides, the CDR3 is TGTGCCAGCCGTGGCAGGGGAGGCTACGAGCAGTACTTC.

The genes are TRBV2 and TRBJ1-5; D is perhaps TRBD1 (5 bases). The CDR3 runs 15 residues. The germline gives CDR1 SNHLY, CDR2 FYNNEI. The germline V and J ends were trimmed by 6 bases and 0 bases, with 12 bases remaining between them. The CDR3 nucleotides read TGTGCCAGCAGCTCGACAGTGAATAGCAATCAGCCCCAGCATTTT. This encodes CASSSTVNSNQPQHF.

The chain couples TRBV7-2 to TRBJ2-3, with 8 bases aligning to TRBD2. Germline V CDR1 and CDR2: SGHTA, FQGNSA. The V gene end was trimmed by 5 bases and the J gene end by 0 bases; junction bases not matched to a gene: 4. The CDR3 spans 15 residues. CDR3 region: CASSPSGSSTDTQYF. In DNA, the CDR3 is TGTGCCAGCAGCCCCAGCGGGAGTAGCACAGATACGCAGTATTTT.

The chain is built from TRBV10-3 and TRBJ2-7, with D possibly being TRBD1 (5 bases). Germline loops: CDR1 ENHRY, CDR2 SYGVKD. V gave up 6 bases and J gave up 1 base, with 13 bases separating them. This CDR3 is 14 amino acids long. The CDR3 sequence is CAISQGPPSYEQYF. In nucleotides, the CDR3 is TGTGCCATCAGCCAGGGTCCCCCTTCCTACGAGCAGTACTTC.

The CDR3 reads CASSRLAGGKTQYF. The CDR3 coding sequence is TGTGCCAGCAGTCGACTAGCGGGAGGGAAGACCCAGTACTTC. The chain joins TRBV6-6 to TRBJ2-5; 14 nucleotides line up with TRBD2. The V gene end was trimmed by 5 bases and the J gene end by 6 bases; junction bases not matched to a gene: 2. The germline CDR1 and CDR2 sequences are MNHNY and SVGAGI (reference sequence). The CDR3 runs 14 residues.

The rearrangement links TRBV19 to TRBJ2-7; the D gene could be TRBD1 or TRBD2 (5 bases each). CDR1 and CDR2 from the germline V gene are LNHDA and SQIVND (reference sequence). Trimming removed 10 bases at V and 6 bases at J, with 13 bases between. The CDR3 extends over 11 amino acids. CDR3 sequence (DNA): TGTGCCAATGGATGGGGGTGCGAGCAGTACTTC. Translated: CANGWGCEQYF.

V and J are TRBV18 and TRBJ2-3, with D hard to call. With 1 base removed from V and 0 bases from J, the gap between germline ends came to 11 bases. The CDR3 runs 16 residues. Looked up from germline, CDR1 is KGHSH and CDR2 is LQKENI. The CDR3 protein is CASSPLDLASTDTQYF. In DNA form, the CDR3 reads TGTGCCAGCTCACCACTAGACTTGGCTAGCACAGATACGCAGTATTTT.

The rearrangement joins TRBV7-8 to TRBJ1-5; D not resolved. V was pared by 1 base and J by 6 bases, with 13 bases between. The germline CDR1 and CDR2 sequences are SGHVS and FQNEAQ. This CDR3 spans 15 amino acids. The CDR3 DNA follows: TGTGCCAGCAGCTTAGATTGGGATATCGGTCAGCCCCAGCATTTT. The encoded protein is CASSLDWDIGQPQHF. Together with reference TRBV7-8 and TRBJ1-5, the CDR3 gives the full variable domain: GAGVSQSPRYKVAKRGQDVALRCDPISGHVSLFWYQQALGQGPEFLTYFQNEAQLDKSGLPSDRFFAERPEGSVSTLKIQRTQQEDSAVYLCASSLDWDIGQPQHFGDGTRLSIL.

The rearrangement joins TRBV19 to TRBJ1-3, with D uncertain. The CDR3 sequence is 15 residues long. V lost 2 bases, J lost 2 bases, and 10 bases lay in between. Germline-derived CDR1 and CDR2 are LNHDA and SQIVND (reference sequence). The CDR3 spells CASSIKGRTGNTIYF. DNA for the CDR3: TGTGCCAGTAGTATAAAGGGAAGAACTGGAAACACCATATATTTT.

The chain employs TRBV6-5 and TRBJ1-1, with D possibly being TRBD1 (6 bases). The germline V gene has CDR1 MNHEY and CDR2 SVGAGI. V lost 6 bases and J 7 bases, leaving 15 bases between the germline ends. The CDR3 totals 13 residues. In nucleotides, the CDR3 is TGTGCCAGCAGCCACAAGGCAGGGGTTGAAGCTTTCTTT. It translates to CASSHKAGVEAFF.

This chain connects TRBV18 to TRBJ2-5; D gene uncertain. Per the germline V gene, CDR1 is KGHSH and CDR2 is LQKENI. V lost 0 bases to trimming and J lost 4 bases, with 9 bases between them. The CDR3 loop spans 14 amino acids. CDR3 sequence (DNA): TGTGCCAGCTCACCACCTGGAAGTGCAGAGACCCAGTACTTC. As protein: CASSPPGSAETQYF.

The chain couples TRBV4-1 to TRBJ2-2, with 7 bases aligning to TRBD2. CDR1 MGHRA and CDR2 YSYEKL come from the germline V gene. CDR3 length: 15 amino acids. After removal of 6 bases from V and 4 bases from J, the junction contained 8 bases not matched to a gene. Here the CDR3 reads CASRYTGGTTGELFF. In nucleotides, the CDR3 is TGCGCCAGCAGATACACCGGGGGGACCACCGGGGAGCTGTTTTTT.

This clone appeared a single time. The chain couples TRBV5-1 to TRBJ1-2; no reliable D call. The V gene's germline CDR1 is SGHRS and CDR2 YFSETQ. The CDR3 covers 13 residues. With 2 bases removed from V and 4 bases from J, the gap between germline ends came to 9 bases. The CDR3 spells CASSFGGTYGYTF. CDR3 nucleotide sequence: TGCGCCAGCAGCTTTGGTGGAACCTATGGCTACACCTTC.

As concerns this clone: This may be a read error: a much more frequent sequence differs by one nucleotide. The genes are TRBV5-1 and TRBJ1-2, with a tentative D call TRBD1 (6 bases). Germline assignment: CDR1 SGHRS and CDR2 YFSETQ. This CDR3 region has 14 residues. Trimming took 0 bases from V and 6 from J, leaving 12 bases between them. CDR3 sequence (DNA): TGCGCCAGCAGCTTGGGGACAGAGGCGCATGGCTACACCTTC. As protein: CASSLGTEAHGYTF.

The rearrangement uses TRBV19 and TRBJ2-1; 7 bases agree with TRBD1. Germline values: CDR1 LNHDA, CDR2 SQIVND (reference sequence). Unmatched junction bases numbered 8, after V lost 6 bases and J lost 0 bases. The CDR3 is 16 amino acids. The CDR3 nucleotides read TGTGCCAGTAGCAGGACCGGGACAGCCTCCTACAATGAGCAGTTCTTC. It is translated as CASSRTGTASYNEQFF.

This clone was counted many times. This chain joins TRBV7-7 and TRBJ2-5; 7 bases fit TRBD2. CDR1 and CDR2 from the germline V gene are SSHAT and FNYEAQ (reference sequence). The CDR3 has 12 residues. The CDR3 coding sequence is TGTGCTAGCGGGCAGGAGGGGGAGACCCAGTACTTC. It yields the protein CASGQEGETQYF.

The V and J genes are TRBV5-4 and TRBJ1-2; TRBD1 aligns across 7 bases. Germline V gene lookup returns CDR1 SGHNT and CDR2 YYREEE (reference sequence). V dropped 6 bases and J dropped 8; count of bases not matched to a gene: 13. The CDR3 has 14 amino acids. CDR3 coding DNA: TGTGCCAGCAACACTGGTGACAGGGCCGTCGGCTACACCTTC. Translated, it gives CASNTGDRAVGYTF.

There are many counts of this clone. This chain connects TRBV6-1 to TRBJ1-1; D gene uncertain. The CDR3 length is 14 residues. V lost 5 bases and J 0 bases, leaving 10 bases between the germline ends. The germline V gene encodes CDR1 MNHNS and CDR2 SASEGT. The CDR3 region is CASSRDLMNTEAFF. CDR3 nucleotides: TGTGCCAGCAGTCGTGACCTCATGAACACTGAAGCTTTCTTT.

This rearrangement joins TRBV7-8 to TRBJ2-1; D is possibly TRBD2 (7 bases). The CDR3 consists of 14 residues. In germline, CDR1 is SGHVS, CDR2 FQNEAQ. With 6 bases removed from V and 3 bases from J, the gap between germline ends came to 12 bases. CDR3 sequence: CASRRGGVYNEQFF. The CDR3 DNA reads TGTGCCAGCAGAAGGGGGGGCGTCTACAATGAGCAGTTCTTC.

The chain uses TRBV29-1 and TRBJ1-1, with D perhaps matching TRBD1 (5 bases). CDR1 and CDR2 (germline): SQVTM, ANQGSEA. V was cut by 5 bases and J by 4 bases, with 11 bases left in between. This CDR3 is built from 12 residues. The CDR3 loop reads CSVFRDATEAFF. The CDR3 DNA sequence: TGCAGCGTTTTTCGGGACGCCACTGAAGCTTTCTTT.

The V gene is TRBV7-9, the J gene TRBJ2-5; 11 positions match TRBD2. In germline, CDR1 is SEHNR, CDR2 FQNEAQ (reference sequence). V lost 5 bases to trimming and J lost 5 bases; unmatched junction nucleotides: 13. This CDR3 spans 17 amino acids. In DNA, the CDR3 is TGTGCCAGCAGCGCCTGGTCCCTAGCGGGGGGATGGGAGACCCAGTACTTC. Translating it yields CASSAWSLAGGWETQYF.

The genes are TRBV19 and TRBJ2-6; D might be TRBD1 (6 bases). The CDR3 contains 17 residues. Germline V lookup: CDR1 LNHDA, CDR2 SQIVND (reference sequence). V dropped 3 bases and J dropped 0 bases, with 12 bases sitting between them. The CDR3 DNA sequence: TGTGCCAGTAGTATGGCAGGGGCCCGCTCTGGGGCCAACGTCCTGACTTTC. Protein product: CASSMAGARSGANVLTF.

V usage is TRBV12-2 and J usage is TRBJ2-1; the D call in the table, TRBD2, was not verified against the DNA. TRBV12-2 is described as a pseudogene. CDR3 length equals 16 residues. CDR3 in DNA: TGTGCAAGTCGCTTCGCGACTAGCGGATCCTACAATGAGCAGTTCTTC. Protein sequence: CASRFATSGSYNEQFF.

This clone was picked up a small number of times. The chain couples TRBV30 to TRBJ1-6; D is perhaps TRBD1 (5 bases). V was cut by 5 bases and J by 7 bases, with 12 bases left in between. Looked up from germline, CDR1 is GTSNPN and CDR2 is SVGIG (reference sequence). CDR3 length: 13 amino acids. CDR3 sequence reads: CAWAGTENSPLHF. In nucleotides, the CDR3 is TGTGCCTGGGCCGGGACGGAGAATTCACCCCTCCACTTT.

This clone was detected only once. CDR3 region: CASSPDRGNEKLFF. The CDR3 nucleotides are TGTGCCAGTTCCCCGGACAGGGGGAATGAAAAACTGTTTTTT. This chain joins TRBV18 and TRBJ1-4; 10 nucleotides align to TRBD1. This CDR3 region has 14 residues. Germline V CDR1 and CDR2: KGHSH, LQKENI. J lost 5 bases, V lost 9 bases, and 6 bases had no gene match.

The chain couples TRBV5-1 to TRBJ1-6, with 8 nucleotides matching TRBD1. CDR1 and CDR2 (germline): SGHRS, YFSETQ. V lost 4 bases and J lost 7; bases outside the gene matches: 7. CDR3 length: 15 amino acids. The CDR3 sequence is CASSPDRAKNSPLHF. CDR3 sequence (DNA): TGCGCCAGCAGCCCGGACAGGGCGAAGAATTCACCCCTCCACTTT.

This chain connects TRBV5-6 to TRBJ1-6; 7 bases fit TRBD1. V lost 4 bases, J lost 4 bases, and 5 bases stayed unmatched. Germline lookup yields CDR1 SGHDT and CDR2 YYEEEE. The CDR3 consists of 15 residues. In DNA, the CDR3 is TGTGCCAGCAGCGCAAGGGACAGTTATAATTCACCCCTCCACTTT. Amino acids: CASSARDSYNSPLHF.

The rearrangement joins TRBV19 to TRBJ1-2; D unresolved. CDR1 is LNHDA, CDR2 SQIVND, per germline (reference sequence). V lost 9 bases and J lost 4, with 18 bases in between. The CDR3 length is 14 residues. The CDR3: CASLFREGAYGYTF. In DNA, the CDR3 is TGTGCCAGCCTCTTCCGGGAGGGAGCCTATGGCTACACCTTC.